A selection of T cell receptor beta chains follows, all from one sample in a study of blood T cells in healthy people across ages. MiXCR, run by TCRdb on the 5' RACE reads, gives a single entry per CDR3 protein. The repertoire holds roughly 860,000 distinct CDR3 sequences, with approximately 59% as singletons. Source material: blood. Receptor source: a man aged 25-45 years in good health. Both conserved end residues are trimmed from each CDR3. Only part of the rows carry a size: once, few, many, or a class if the clone is expanded.

v_gene: TRBV7-8
j_gene: TRBJ1-2
abundance: NA
CDR3aa: ASSLVSGGYT

v_gene: TRBV2
j_gene: TRBJ2-3
abundance: NA
CDR3aa: ASSEALGGSGDTQY

v_gene: TRBV6-5
j_gene: TRBJ2-5
abundance: few
CDR3aa: ASSTFGGRMETQY

v_gene: TRBV7-3
j_gene: TRBJ1-4
abundance: once
CDR3aa: ASSSGQGEKLF

v_gene: TRBV5-5
j_gene: TRBJ2-2
abundance: NA
CDR3aa: ASSLAIQRGATSTGELF

v_gene: TRBV12-3/TRBV12-4
j_gene: TRBJ2-5
abundance: NA
CDR3aa: ASSRDTGIETQY

v_gene: TRBV2
j_gene: TRBJ1-1
abundance: once
CDR3aa: ANIRDGNTEAF

v_gene: TRBV3-1
j_gene: TRBJ2-1
abundance: NA
CDR3aa: ASSQSGGSYNEQF

v_gene: TRBV20-1
j_gene: TRBJ2-1
abundance: NA
CDR3aa: SLGGGINEQF

v_gene: TRBV12-3/TRBV12-4
j_gene: TRBJ2-1
abundance: NA
CDR3aa: ASSSGPIGEQF

v_gene: TRBV27
j_gene: TRBJ1-6
abundance: NA
CDR3aa: ASSLSQGFSSPLH

v_gene: TRBV7-9
j_gene: TRBJ1-4
abundance: NA
CDR3aa: ASSPDSNRANEKLF

v_gene: TRBV12-3/TRBV12-4
j_gene: NA
abundance: NA
CDR3aa: ASSPPLGIDEQY

v_gene: TRBV7-2
j_gene: TRBJ2-7
abundance: NA
CDR3aa: ASSLEPGVGEQY

v_gene: TRBV12-3/TRBV12-4
j_gene: NA
abundance: few
CDR3aa: ASSLASGGPYEQY

v_gene: TRBV3-1
j_gene: TRBJ2-7
abundance: NA
CDR3aa: ASSQDVCGQSYEQY

v_gene: TRBV29-1
j_gene: TRBJ2-1
abundance: NA
CDR3aa: SVARGNEQF

v_gene: TRBV6-5
j_gene: TRBJ2-7
abundance: few
CDR3aa: ASAGTYLHEQY

v_gene: TRBV28
j_gene: TRBJ2-6
abundance: once
CDR3aa: ASSLLGSSGANVLT

v_gene: TRBV29-1
j_gene: TRBJ1-2
abundance: NA
CDR3aa: SVEGPAWTGLSNYGYT

v_gene: TRBV9
j_gene: TRBJ2-3
abundance: NA
CDR3aa: ASSPISGGPTDTQY

v_gene: TRBV5-1
j_gene: TRBJ1-6
abundance: NA
CDR3aa: ASSFPDRENSPLH

v_gene: TRBV2
j_gene: TRBJ1-4
abundance: NA
CDR3aa: ASRPTALAEKLF

v_gene: TRBV20-1
j_gene: TRBJ2-5
abundance: NA
CDR3aa: SASPSSGGRGETQY

v_gene: TRBV30
j_gene: TRBJ1-2
abundance: NA
CDR3aa: AWSEQPYGYT

v_gene: TRBV7-2
j_gene: TRBJ2-7
abundance: NA
CDR3aa: ASSTVAGRSYEQY

v_gene: TRBV6-2/TRBV6-3
j_gene: TRBJ2-3
abundance: NA
CDR3aa: AGRRGDTQY

v_gene: TRBV7-9
j_gene: TRBJ2-7
abundance: NA
CDR3aa: ASSPWRDSNYEQY

v_gene: TRBV4-3
j_gene: TRBJ1-2
abundance: NA
CDR3aa: ASSQDRGERAYGYT

v_gene: TRBV4-3
j_gene: TRBJ2-4
abundance: NA
CDR3aa: ASSQDQLAGLRNIQY

v_gene: TRBV29-1
j_gene: TRBJ2-5
abundance: NA
CDR3aa: SVVTGQETQY

v_gene: TRBV28
j_gene: TRBJ2-7
abundance: NA
CDR3aa: ASSPVTGVSYEQY

v_gene: TRBV4-3
j_gene: TRBJ2-7
abundance: NA
CDR3aa: ASSPRMQGYEQY

v_gene: TRBV15
j_gene: TRBJ1-2
abundance: NA
CDR3aa: ATSRDLGGVNYGYT

v_gene: TRBV6-5
j_gene: TRBJ2-3
abundance: NA
CDR3aa: ASSYWAGSSTDTQY

v_gene: TRBV7-2
j_gene: NA
abundance: NA
CDR3aa: ASSLAVGWETQY

v_gene: TRBV9
j_gene: TRBJ2-2
abundance: NA
CDR3aa: ASSNGWGDTTGELF

v_gene: TRBV7-9
j_gene: NA
abundance: NA
CDR3aa: ASSLDGTKGADEQY

v_gene: TRBV20-1
j_gene: TRBJ2-3
abundance: few
CDR3aa: NPGHTDTQY

v_gene: TRBV10-3
j_gene: TRBJ2-1
abundance: NA
CDR3aa: AISVGTDYNEQF

v_gene: TRBV15
j_gene: TRBJ2-4
abundance: few
CDR3aa: ATSRVVGVAIQY

v_gene: TRBV6-6
j_gene: TRBJ2-5
abundance: NA
CDR3aa: ASSNRDRAGETQY

v_gene: TRBV20-1
j_gene: TRBJ2-5
abundance: NA
CDR3aa: SARGSSDLWETQY

v_gene: TRBV5-1
j_gene: TRBJ2-3
abundance: NA
CDR3aa: ASSSWTVTDTQY

v_gene: TRBV4-3
j_gene: TRBJ2-1
abundance: few
CDR3aa: ASSPGTASYNEQF

v_gene: TRBV4-2
j_gene: TRBJ2-3
abundance: NA
CDR3aa: ASSQEAAGMDTQY

v_gene: TRBV3-1
j_gene: TRBJ2-5
abundance: NA
CDR3aa: ASSQDLVGGETQY

v_gene: TRBV25-1
j_gene: TRBJ2-7
abundance: NA
CDR3aa: ASSVYGSYEQY

v_gene: TRBV2
j_gene: TRBJ2-4
abundance: once
CDR3aa: ASSEAGLAVQY

v_gene: TRBV12-3/TRBV12-4
j_gene: TRBJ2-5
abundance: once
CDR3aa: ASSFGSTGGETQY

v_gene: TRBV28
j_gene: TRBJ2-7
abundance: NA
CDR3aa: ASSLSPGTGAYEQY

v_gene: TRBV5-5
j_gene: TRBJ2-2
abundance: NA
CDR3aa: ASSSPQGGPNTGELF